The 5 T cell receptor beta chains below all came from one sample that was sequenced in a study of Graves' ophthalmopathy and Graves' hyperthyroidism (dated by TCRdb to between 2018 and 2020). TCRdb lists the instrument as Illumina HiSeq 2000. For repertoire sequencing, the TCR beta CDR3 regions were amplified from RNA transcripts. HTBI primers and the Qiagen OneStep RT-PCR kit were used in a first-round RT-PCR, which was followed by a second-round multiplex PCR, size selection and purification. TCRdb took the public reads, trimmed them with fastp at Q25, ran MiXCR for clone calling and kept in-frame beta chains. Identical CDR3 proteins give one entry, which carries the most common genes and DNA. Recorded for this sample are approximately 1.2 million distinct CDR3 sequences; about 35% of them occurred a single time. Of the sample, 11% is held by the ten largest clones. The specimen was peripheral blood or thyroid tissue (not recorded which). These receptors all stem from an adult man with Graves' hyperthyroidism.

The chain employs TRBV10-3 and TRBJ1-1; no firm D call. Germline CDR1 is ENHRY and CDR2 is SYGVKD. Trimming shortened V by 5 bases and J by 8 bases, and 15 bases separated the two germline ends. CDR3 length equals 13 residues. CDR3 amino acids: CAISYLEGTEAFF. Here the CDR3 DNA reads TGTGCCATCAGTTACTTGGAGGGCACCGAAGCTTTCTTT.

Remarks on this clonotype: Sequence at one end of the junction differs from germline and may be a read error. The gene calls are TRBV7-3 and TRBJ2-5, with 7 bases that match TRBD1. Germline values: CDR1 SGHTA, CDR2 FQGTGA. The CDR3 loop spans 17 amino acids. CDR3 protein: CASSQEGRVGQQETQYF. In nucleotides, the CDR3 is TGCGCCAGCAGCCAAGAGGGGCGAGTGGGACAGCAAGAGACCCAGTACTTC.

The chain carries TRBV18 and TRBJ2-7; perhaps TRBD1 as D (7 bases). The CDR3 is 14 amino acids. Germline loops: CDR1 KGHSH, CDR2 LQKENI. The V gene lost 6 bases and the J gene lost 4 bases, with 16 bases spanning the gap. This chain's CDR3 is CASSAGQRVYEQYF. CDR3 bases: TGTGCCAGCTCGGCGGGACAGAGGGTATACGAGCAGTACTTC.

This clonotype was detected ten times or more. The CDR3 DNA reads TGTGCCAGTAGGAGTGGACCAGGGGCCGGGGAGCTGTTTTTT. Translating gives CASRSGPGAGELFF. This sequence joins TRBV19 and TRBJ2-2; a weak D match, TRBD1 (6 bases). This CDR3 has 14 amino acids. V lost 6 bases and J lost 6, with 14 bases in between. Germline V lookup: CDR1 LNHDA, CDR2 SQIVND (reference sequence).

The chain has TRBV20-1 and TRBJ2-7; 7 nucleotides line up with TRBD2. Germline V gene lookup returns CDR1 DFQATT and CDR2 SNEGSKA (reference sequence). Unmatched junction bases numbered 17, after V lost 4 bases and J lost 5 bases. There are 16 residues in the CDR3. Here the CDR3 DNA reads TGCAGTGCTAAGTGGGGAGCGGGGACTGAAGGGAACGAGCAGTACTTC. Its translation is CSAKWGAGTEGNEQYF.